The 23 T cell receptor beta chains below all came from one sample that was sequenced in a study of metastatic and nonmetastatic thyroid tumors. TCRdb reanalyzed the PCR reads via MiXCR. This sample yields tens of thousands of clones, of which 20% to 25% are seen a single time; around 4.6% belongs to the top ten. All patients were treatment-naive before thyroid surgery. The sequenced sample consisted of adjacent normal tissue. The source is a female donor with papillary thyroid cancer or a benign thyroid nodule (not recorded which). Some clones in this sample may be carry-over from other donors' samples.

Only a few counts were recorded for this clone. The chain links TRBV14 to TRBJ2-3; 15 nucleotides align to TRBD2. This CDR3 spans 18 amino acids. Trimming at V came to 5 bases and at J to 1 base, leaving 7 bases not matched to a gene. In germline, CDR1 is SGHDN, CDR2 FVKESK. CDR3: CASSFGLAGGPGTDTQYF. The CDR3, as DNA: TGTGCCAGCAGCTTCGGACTAGCGGGAGGGCCTGGCACAGATACGCAGTATTTT. Drawing the rest from reference TRBV14 and TRBJ2-3, the complete variable domain is EAGVTQFPSHSVIEKGQTVTLRCDPISGHDNLYWYRRVMGKEIKFLLHFVKESKQDESGMPNNRFLAERTGGTYSTLKVQPAELEDSGVYFCASSFGLAGGPGTDTQYFGPGTRLTVL.

A note on this clone: A clone one base away is much larger, so this may be a read error. This chain uses TRBV3-1 with TRBJ1-4, with D maybe TRBD1 (6 bases). V was pared by 0 bases and J by 8 bases, with 13 bases between. Per the germline V gene, CDR1 is LGHDT and CDR2 is YNNKEL (reference sequence). This CDR3 spans 15 amino acids. The CDR3 is CASSQDTVRGEKLFF. In nucleotides, the CDR3 is TGTGCCAGCAGCCAAGACACAGTGAGGGGGGAAAAACTGTTTTTT.

This clone came up many times. CDR3 protein: CAWRLHLGNTEAFF. The CDR3, as DNA: TGTGCCTGGAGATTACACCTCGGGAACACTGAAGCTTTCTTT. The chain joins TRBV30 to TRBJ1-1; D is uncertain. Between the trimmed V and J ends, which lost 3 bases and 1 base, there was a span of 12 bases. This CDR3 comprises 14 residues. Germline loops: CDR1 GTSNPN, CDR2 SVGIG (reference sequence).

This clone was recorded only once. The chain recombines TRBV20-1 with TRBJ2-5; 13 positions agree with TRBD2. The CDR3 consists of 14 residues. V lost 6 bases to trimming and J lost 5 bases; unmatched junction nucleotides: 6. Germline CDR1 and CDR2: DFQATT and SNEGSKA (reference sequence). CDR3: CSARTSGSFETQYF. The CDR3 DNA follows: TGCAGTGCAAGGACTAGCGGGAGTTTCGAGACCCAGTACTTC.

The chain uses TRBV11-2 and TRBJ2-3; D remains ambiguous. Germline CDR1 and CDR2: SGHAT and FQNNGV. The CDR3 contains 14 residues. The V gene lost 1 base and the J gene lost 4 bases, with 9 bases spanning the gap. The CDR3 region is CASSLGISPDTQYF. The DNA of the CDR3 is TGTGCCAGCAGCTTAGGAATTAGCCCAGATACGCAGTATTTT.

This clone is judged medium-sized. The chain has TRBV6-5 and TRBJ1-1, with D unresolved. CDR1 is MNHEY, CDR2 SVGAGI, per germline. This CDR3 is built from 14 residues. The ends were cut back, 2 bases at V and 2 bases at J, with 9 bases in the middle. CDR3 nucleotides: TGTGCCAGCAGTTACAGTCCACCTAACACTGAAGCTTTCTTT. Amino acids: CASSYSPPNTEAFF.

The V call is TRBV12-3 or TRBV12-4, the J call TRBJ2-7, with D possibly being TRBD1 (5 bases). The CDR3 consists of 13 residues. The germline V and J ends were trimmed by 3 bases and 4 bases, with 10 bases remaining between them. CDR3 sequence reads: CASSFRRDYEQYF. The DNA of the CDR3 is TGTGCCAGCAGTTTCCGCAGGGATTACGAGCAGTACTTC.

For this clone: A much larger clone differs by one base, so this may be a read error. V and J are TRBV29-1 and TRBJ1-2; D not resolved. This CDR3 has 14 amino acids. V dropped 8 bases and J dropped 0 bases, with 16 bases sitting between them. Germline CDR1 SQVTM, CDR2 ANQGSEA. CDR3 in DNA: TGCAGCTCCTCGGGAGGTACTTCTAACTATGGCTACACCTTC. Translated, it gives CSSSGGTSNYGYTF.

This clone was seen ten or more times. The same CDR3 arises from other DNA sequences in this sample as well. V usage is TRBV6-1 and J usage is TRBJ1-5; D remains unclear. This CDR3 is built from 13 residues. Germline V gene lookup returns CDR1 MNHNS and CDR2 SASEGT. V was shortened by 2 bases and J by 7 bases, with 9 bases between the two germline ends. In nucleotides, the CDR3 is TGTGCCAGCAGTGAACTTTCCTGGCAGCCCCAGCATTTT. This gives the protein CASSELSWQPQHF.

This clone was seen at least ten times. The sample holds other DNA sequences that translate to the same CDR3. The V call is TRBV28, the J call TRBJ2-7; TRBD2 agrees at 12 bases. The ends lost 4 bases at V and 2 bases at J; junction bases unmatched: 3. This CDR3 spans 15 amino acids. Germline V CDR1 and CDR2: MDHEN, SYDVKM. The chain's CDR3 is CASSSGLAGAYEQYF. The CDR3 bases are TGTGCCAGCAGTTCGGGACTAGCGGGTGCCTACGAGCAGTACTTC.

This clone was counted at least ten times. The genes are TRBV30 and TRBJ2-2; no clear D gene. CDR1 and CDR2 from the germline V gene are GTSNPN and SVGIG (reference sequence). CDR3 length: 13 residues. V was cut by 4 bases and J by 0 bases, with 6 bases left in between. Here the CDR3 DNA reads TGTGCCTGGATCAGCCCGAACACCGGGGAGCTGTTTTTT. It translates to CAWISPNTGELFF.

Judged by abundance, this clone is medium-sized. The chain joins TRBV6-1 to TRBJ2-1; D perhaps matches TRBD2 (6 bases). Trimming stripped 5 bases from V and 12 bases from J, with 14 bases between. Germline lookup yields CDR1 MNHNS and CDR2 SASEGT. The CDR3 sequence is 12 residues long. The CDR3 spells CASSTAGSRQFF. For the CDR3, the DNA is TGTGCCAGCAGTACCGCCGGGAGTAGGCAGTTCTTC.

This clone has just a few counts. The chain uses TRBV28 and TRBJ1-2; the D is unclear. Germline V gives CDR1 MDHEN, CDR2 SYDVKM. The V end lost 2 bases, the J end lost 2 bases, and 9 bases lay between the germline ends. The CDR3 is made up of 14 amino acids. CDR3 loop: CASSLRPMNYGYTF. DNA for the CDR3: TGTGCCAGCAGTTTACGACCGATGAACTATGGCTACACCTTC.

This clone is termed medium-sized. This chain uses TRBV6-1 with TRBJ1-2; D call uncertain. V gave up 2 bases and J gave up 3 bases, with 19 bases separating them. Germline-derived CDR1 and CDR2 are MNHNS and SASEGT. The CDR3 runs 17 residues. This chain's CDR3 is CASSENRVLVGHYGYTF. DNA of the CDR3: TGTGCCAGCAGTGAAAATAGGGTCTTGGTTGGGCACTATGGCTACACCTTC.

This rearrangement joins TRBV5-1 to TRBJ2-7; D may be TRBD1 or TRBD2 (5 bases each). The germline V and J ends were trimmed by 3 bases and 2 bases, with 18 bases remaining between them. Germline V CDR1 and CDR2: SGHRS, YFSETQ. The CDR3 loop spans 16 amino acids. The CDR3 here is CASSWAPGTRTYEQYF. The CDR3 DNA reads as TGCGCCAGCAGCTGGGCCCCGGGGACCAGGACCTACGAGCAGTACTTC. Looking up the rest from reference TRBV5-1 and TRBJ2-7 gives the full variable domain: KAGVTQTPRYLIKTRGQQVTLSCSPISGHRSVSWYQQTPGQGLQFLFEYFSETQRNKGNFPGRFSGRQFSNSRSEMNVSTLELGDSALYLCASSWAPGTRTYEQYFGPGTRLTVT.

Many counts were recorded for this clone. Other DNA sequences in this sample translate to the same CDR3. J is TRBJ2-7 and V is TRBV20-1; TRBD2 matches at 15 bases. V was clipped by 1 base and J by 3 bases; unmatched bases: 13. CDR1 and CDR2 from the germline V gene are DFQATT and SNEGSKA (reference sequence). This CDR3 has 19 residues. In DNA form, the CDR3 reads TGCAGTGCTAGAGGGGGTTTCGGGACTAGCGGGAGGTCCAACTACGAGCAGTACTTC. It translates to CSARGGFGTSGRSNYEQYF.

This clone ranks as medium-sized. V usage is TRBV20-1 and J usage is TRBJ2-1; 9 bases agree with TRBD1. Germline trimming cut 6 bases from V and 6 bases from J; bases unmatched to any gene: 6. The germline V gene encodes CDR1 DFQATT and CDR2 SNEGSKA (reference sequence). This CDR3 has 13 amino acids. DNA for the CDR3: TGCAGTGCAACCGGGACAGGGTCCAATGAGCAGTTCTTC. Its translation: CSATGTGSNEQFF.

The table lists this clone with a count of one. The chain carries TRBV5-4 and TRBJ2-2; D gene unclear. Germline loops: CDR1 SGHNT, CDR2 YYREEE (reference sequence). The CDR3 spans 11 residues. The ends were cut back, 5 bases at V and 6 bases at J, with 5 bases in the middle. This CDR3 is CASRSSGELFF. The CDR3 nucleotides read TGTGCCAGCAGGAGTTCCGGGGAGCTGTTTTTT.

This chain connects TRBV5-1 to TRBJ1-2; 9 bases are shared with TRBD1. Germline CDR1 is SGHRS and CDR2 is YFSETQ. This CDR3 has 22 amino acids. With 1 base clipped from V and 4 bases from J, the junction kept 26 bases outside the gene matches. This chain's CDR3 is CASSLWFLSIPGQGFYGYGYTF. CDR3 in DNA: TGCGCCAGCAGCTTGTGGTTTCTCTCGATCCCGGGACAGGGATTTTACGGCTATGGCTACACCTTC. The full variable domain, in which reference TRBV5-1 and TRBJ1-2 provide the parts outside the CDR3, is KAGVTQTPRYLIKTRGQQVTLSCSPISGHRSVSWYQQTPGQGLQFLFEYFSETQRNKGNFPGRFSGRQFSNSRSEMNVSTLELGDSALYLCASSLWFLSIPGQGFYGYGYTFGSGTRLTVV.

This clone was recorded at least ten times. The V gene is TRBV2, the J gene TRBJ2-6, with 8 bases matching TRBD1. This CDR3 has 14 residues. Germline lookup yields CDR1 SNHLY and CDR2 FYNNEI. V lost 6 bases, J lost 4 bases, and 2 bases stayed unmatched. CDR3 nucleotide sequence: TGTGCCAGCAGCCAGGGGGCCGGGGCCAACGTCCTGACTTTC. It codes for CASSQGAGANVLTF.

By frequency in the sample, this clone is medium-sized. The rearrangement uses TRBV12-3 or TRBV12-4 and TRBJ2-3, with TRBD2 matching over 10 bases. CDR3 length equals 16 residues. V lost 3 bases, J lost 3 bases, and 6 bases stayed unmatched. The CDR3 DNA sequence: TGTGCCAGCAGTTTTCTAGCGGGAGATAGGACAGATACGCAGTATTTT. The encoded protein is CASSFLAGDRTDTQYF.

There are many counts of this clone. Possible read error: a much larger clone is one base away. J is TRBJ2-1 and V is TRBV28, with D unclear. The CDR3 runs to 11 residues. Germline CDR1 and CDR2: MDHEN and SYDVKM. The CDR3 here is CVVSRYDEQFF. The CDR3 DNA reads TGTGTAGTATCCCGTTACGATGAGCAGTTCTTC.

There are many counts of this clone. This chain links TRBV10-3 with TRBJ1-1; 8 bases agree with TRBD1. The CDR3 covers 14 residues. Germline CDR1 reads ENHRY; CDR2 reads SYGVKD. Trimming cost V 6 bases and J 0 bases; bases outside gene matches: 3. In DNA form, the CDR3 reads TGTGCCATCAGCGCAGGGGGCATGAACACTGAAGCTTTCTTT. This codes for CAISAGGMNTEAFF.